This TCR beta chain was recorded in a study of blood T cells in healthy people across ages. Findings of the study overall: Naive T cell percentage and TCR beta diversity correlated strongly.

V lost 8 bases to trimming and J lost 10 bases, with 10 bases between them. This CDR3 region has 10 residues. Regarding this clonotype: Its target is unknown.

PCR was performed a second time for about 6 to 11 cycles using a sample-barcoded 5' primer and a J-beta primer mix. TCRdb processed the 5' RACE reads anew with MiXCR; each CDR3 protein has one entry. The sample carries 600,000 to 850,000 distinct CDR3 sequences, around 25% recorded once. Each sample used at least 6.5 million PBMCs. This sample also belongs to another study, concerning T cells of mothers and their children. According to that study: For unrelated pairs as for related ones, thymic selection shapes TCR recombination output similarly.

This TCR was sampled from a boy aged 5-17 years in good health. This chain links TRBV12-3 or TRBV12-4 with TRBJ2-3; D uncertain. Material for sequencing was blood. Here the CDR3 DNA reads TGTGCCAGCGGCGGTGGGTCGCAGTATTTT. Protein product: CASGGGSQYF.